A single sample gave rise to the 4 T cell receptor beta chains below, sequenced in a study of control samples from healthy donors and cancer patients. Only in-frame clones appear in the TCRdb table, and some are missing; sequencing was by immunoSEQ multiplex PCR. The sample carries some 140,000 clones, 80% to 90% recorded once. Sample: blood. Source of these receptors: a woman aged 25 to 39 in good health.

The chain employs TRBV10-3 and TRBJ1-1; unclear D gene. The CDR3 sequence is 13 residues long. V was clipped by 10 bases and J by 3 bases, with 15 bases between them. Germline-derived CDR1 and CDR2 are ENHRY and SYGVKD. The CDR3 sequence is CATLLSVDTEAFF. The CDR3 DNA sequence: TGTGCCACCCTTTTGTCTGTGGACACTGAAGCTTTCTTT.

The V gene is TRBV5-5, the J gene TRBJ2-3; unclear D gene. The germline V gene encodes CDR1 SGHKS and CDR2 YYEKEE (reference sequence). V lost 9 bases and J 3 bases, leaving 11 bases between the germline ends. The CDR3 extends over 12 amino acids. The CDR3 DNA reads TGTGCCACCTCCCTGGGTACAGATACGCAGTATTTT. Its translation is CATSLGTDTQYF.

V is TRBV3-1 (or the pseudogene TRBV3-2) and J is TRBJ1-3; no clear D gene. This CDR3 contains 15 residues. The V and J ends lost 0 bases and 2 bases respectively, with 8 bases between them. Germline V gene data show CDR1 as LGHDT and CDR2 as YNNKEL (reference sequence). The CDR3 reads CASSQDWGTGNTIYF. The CDR3, as DNA: TGTGCCAGCAGCCAAGATTGGGGAACTGGAAACACCATATATTTT.

V and J are TRBV5-1 and TRBJ1-1; TRBD1 aligns across 9 bases. Unmatched junction bases numbered 10, after V lost 8 bases and J lost 8 bases. From germline, CDR1 is SGHRS and CDR2 YFSETQ. The CDR3 is 13 amino acids. The CDR3 nucleotides read TGCGCCAGTAAAGCCACAGGGGGCAGAGAAGCTTTCTTT. Translating it yields CASKATGGREAFF.